This T cell receptor beta chain came from a study of T cells in Graves' hyperthyroidism and ophthalmopathy. Diagnosis relied on clinical symptoms, serum thyroxine and TRAb, thyroid ultrasound and orbital computed tomography. PBMCs were collected from an approximately 9.2 ml volume of fresh peripheral blood. This clonotype was counted a few times. Authors of the study amplified TCR beta CDR3 regions from RNA transcripts. The HTBI primer set was used in a first-round RT-PCR of the TCR CDR3. TCRdb ran MiXCR on the multiplex PCR reads and lists one entry per CDR3 protein. This table holds approximately 740,000 distinct CDR3 sequences, around 15% found once. CDR3 length: 12 amino acids. V was clipped by 0 bases and J by 9 bases; unmatched bases: 2. CDR1 LGHDT and CDR2 YNNKEL come from the germline V gene (reference sequence).

Sequenced: blood. This receptor was obtained from a woman between 18 and 30 years old with Graves' hyperthyroidism. This chain uses TRBV3-1 with TRBJ2-7; 7 nucleotides line up with TRBD1. The DNA of the CDR3 is TGTGCCAGCAGCCAAGATACAGGGGTGCAGTACTTC. It yields the protein CASSQDTGVQYF.